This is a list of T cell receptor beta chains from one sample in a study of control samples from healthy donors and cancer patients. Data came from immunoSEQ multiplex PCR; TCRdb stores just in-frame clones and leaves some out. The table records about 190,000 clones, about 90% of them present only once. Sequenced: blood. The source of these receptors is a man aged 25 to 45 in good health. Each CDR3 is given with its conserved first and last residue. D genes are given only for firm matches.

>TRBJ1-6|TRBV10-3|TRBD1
CAIREGQGSSYNSPLHF
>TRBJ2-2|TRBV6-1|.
CASSAPGELFF
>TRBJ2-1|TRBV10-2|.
CASSESRASSYNEQFF
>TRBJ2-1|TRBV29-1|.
CSVEQVPSQQFF
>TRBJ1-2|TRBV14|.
CASSQDRPRGYTF
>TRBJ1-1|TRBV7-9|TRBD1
CASSAQVRGQEAFF
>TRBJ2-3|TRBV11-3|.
CASSRDRSTDTQYF
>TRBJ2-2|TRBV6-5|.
CASQDGWITGELFF
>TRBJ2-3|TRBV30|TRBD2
CAWKGLAVSTDTQYF
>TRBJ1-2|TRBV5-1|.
CASSPAESGLYGYTF
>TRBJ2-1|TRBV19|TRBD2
CASSIGLAGYNEQFF
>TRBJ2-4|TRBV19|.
CASSIPPKDGNIQYF
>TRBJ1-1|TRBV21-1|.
CAIRRRWDYGTFF
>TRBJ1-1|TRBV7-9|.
CASSRGLTEAFF
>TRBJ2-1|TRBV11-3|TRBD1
CASSLEDRGYNEQFF
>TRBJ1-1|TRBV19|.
CASSIGKGGENTEAFF
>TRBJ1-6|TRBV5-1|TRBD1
CASSLEGGGGSPLHF
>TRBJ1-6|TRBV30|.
CAWSVNRGNSPLHF
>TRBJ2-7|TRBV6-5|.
CASWTGKYEQYF
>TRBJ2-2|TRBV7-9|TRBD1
CASSTNRDRVWELFF
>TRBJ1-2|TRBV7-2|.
CASSLDGRGGYGYTF
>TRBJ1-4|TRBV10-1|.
CASSLGGAANEKLFF
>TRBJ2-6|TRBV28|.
CASSEVTPGANVLTF
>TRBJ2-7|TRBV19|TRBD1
CASSGDRNYEQYF
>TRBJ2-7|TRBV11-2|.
CASTLQQGRSYEQYF
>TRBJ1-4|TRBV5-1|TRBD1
CASSSGQGPTNEKLFF
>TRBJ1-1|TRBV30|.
CACRGPNTEAFF
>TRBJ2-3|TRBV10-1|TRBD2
CASSESRLARIDTQYF
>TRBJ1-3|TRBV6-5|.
CASRFGGNTIYF
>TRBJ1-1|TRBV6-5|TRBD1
CASRPNDRVNTEAFF
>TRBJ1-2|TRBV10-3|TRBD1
CAISEQQGVGYTF
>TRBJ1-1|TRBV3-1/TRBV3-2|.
CASSQDRAGRTEAFF
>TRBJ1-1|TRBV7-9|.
CASSTDDSKNTEAFF
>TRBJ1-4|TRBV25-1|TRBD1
CASSDGQGFGKLFF
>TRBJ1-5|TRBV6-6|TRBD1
CASRRTGVGQPQHF
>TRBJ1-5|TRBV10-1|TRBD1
CASSEGAGGAFENQPQHF
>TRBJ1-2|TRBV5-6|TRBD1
CASSFRGGDRGRNYGYTF
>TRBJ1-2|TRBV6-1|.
CASSEVVGYGYTF
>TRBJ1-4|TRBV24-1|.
CATSDLPDRRTVSDEKLFF
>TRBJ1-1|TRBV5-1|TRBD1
CASSPPDRGREAFF
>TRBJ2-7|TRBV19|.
CASSISATYEQYF
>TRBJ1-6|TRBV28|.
CASRYGASGKSSYNSPLHF
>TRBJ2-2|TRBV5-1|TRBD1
CASSWGQGTGELFF
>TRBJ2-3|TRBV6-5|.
CASSLTDTQYF
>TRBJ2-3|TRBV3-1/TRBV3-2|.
CASSPGRRGDYSTDTQYF